This T cell receptor beta chain derives from a study of T cell responses to AZD1222 COVID-19 vaccine. A remark on this clone: Its antigen is not known.

CDR3 length: 11 residues. Germline loops: CDR1 DFQATT, CDR2 SNEGSKA (reference sequence). With 0 bases removed from V and 8 bases from J, the gap between germline ends came to 7 bases. Only in-frame clones appear in the TCRdb table, and some are missing; sequencing was by immunoSEQ multiplex PCR. The sample gives around 150,000 clones, approximately 88% of which show up once; roughly 2% is in the top ten. Study-wide results and caveats: No day 14 peak samples; only post-peak repertoires were characterized. An increase in Spike-specific TCR breadth and depth was observed after two AZD1222 doses. A mostly white British donor set with more females was recruited, and clonal diversity was possibly underestimated.

The TCR originated in an adult in good health. Sample: peripheral blood, taken on day 0 of AZD1222 vaccination. This chain joins TRBV20-1 and TRBJ2-5; D is ambiguous. DNA of the CDR3: TGCAGTGCTAGAGAGCTGATCACCCAGTACTTC. Its translation is CSARELITQYF.